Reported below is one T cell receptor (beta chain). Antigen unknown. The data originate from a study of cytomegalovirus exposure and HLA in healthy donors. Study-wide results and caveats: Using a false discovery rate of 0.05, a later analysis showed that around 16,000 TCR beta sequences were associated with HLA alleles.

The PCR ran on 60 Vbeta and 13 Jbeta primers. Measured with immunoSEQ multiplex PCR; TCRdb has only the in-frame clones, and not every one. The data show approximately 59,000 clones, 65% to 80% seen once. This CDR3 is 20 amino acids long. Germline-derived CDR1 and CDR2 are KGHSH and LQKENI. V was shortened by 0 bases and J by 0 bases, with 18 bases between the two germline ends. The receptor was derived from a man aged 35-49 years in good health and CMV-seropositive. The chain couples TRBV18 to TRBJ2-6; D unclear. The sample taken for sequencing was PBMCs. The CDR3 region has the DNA TGTGCCAGCTCACCACCCCCCGACATGGGTCCCCGCTCTGGGGCCAACGTCCTGACTTTC. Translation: CASSPPPDMGPRSGANVLTF.